Below, 4 T cell receptor beta chains from the same sample are listed, as sequenced in a study of blood T cell repertoires in COVID-19. Some clones are missing from TCRdb's copy, which holds only in-frame ones; the method was immunoSEQ multiplex PCR. The table shows 100,000 to 150,000 clones, with around 86% occurring only once. Sequenced material: peripheral blood. The receptors originated from an elderly man with active or convalescent COVID-19.

This chain connects TRBV5-1 to TRBJ1-5, with 10 bases matching TRBD1. Per the germline V gene, CDR1 is SGHRS and CDR2 is YFSETQ. Trimming at V came to 0 bases and at J to 3 bases, leaving 3 bases not matched to a gene. The CDR3 is 16 amino acids. The CDR3 nucleotides read TGCGCCAGCAGCTTGGGGACAGGGGGAGCCAATCAGCCCCAGCATTTT. Amino acid sequence: CASSLGTGGANQPQHF.

The gene calls are TRBV6-1 and TRBJ1-5, with 8 nucleotides matching TRBD1. There are 18 residues in the CDR3. V trimming: 2 bases; J trimming: 3 bases; junction bases outside the gene matches: 12. The germline V gene has CDR1 MNHNS and CDR2 SASEGT. The CDR3 coding sequence is TGTGCCAGCAGTGAAAGCCCTCACCTGGACAGGGACAATCAGCCCCAGCATTTT. Its translation: CASSESPHLDRDNQPQHF.

This rearrangement joins TRBV6-2 or TRBV6-3 to TRBJ2-1; TRBD2 is a possible D gene (5 bases). V lost 0 bases and J lost 10, with 13 bases in between. From germline, CDR1 is MNHEY and CDR2 SVGEGT. The CDR3 contains 14 residues. CDR3 in amino acids: CASSYSLEASEQFF. Written as DNA, the CDR3 is TGTGCCAGCAGTTACTCTTTAGAGGCTAGCGAGCAGTTCTTC.

This rearrangement joins TRBV3-1 (or the pseudogene TRBV3-2) to TRBJ1-1; D is unclear. V was shortened by 1 base and J by 7 bases, with 7 bases between the two germline ends. In germline, CDR1 is LGHDT, CDR2 YNNKEL (reference sequence). CDR3 length: 12 amino acids. Here the CDR3 DNA reads TGTGCCAGCAGCCAAGGGGCGTATGAAGCTTTCTTT. It codes for CASSQGAYEAFF.